These 27 T cell receptor beta chains share one sample of origin, sequenced in a study of T cell responses to AZD1222 COVID-19 vaccine. Generated by immunoSEQ multiplex PCR, the TCRdb table keeps only in-frame clones and is missing some. Of 100,000 to 150,000 clones listed, less than 95% are singletons. Sequencing used peripheral blood, obtained on day 0 of MenACWY control vaccination. These receptors were collected from an adult in good health.

The chain recombines TRBV10-3 with TRBJ1-2; D might be TRBD1 (5 bases). The V gene lost 2 bases and the J gene lost 8 bases, with 12 bases spanning the gap. The CDR3 runs to 13 residues. From germline, CDR1 is ENHRY and CDR2 SYGVKD. The CDR3 is CAISERDLEGYTF. The CDR3 region has the DNA TGTGCCATCAGTGAGCGGGACCTGGAGGGCTACACCTTC.

The CDR3 DNA reads as TGTGCCAGCAGTAGGGGACAACTCCAAGAGACCCAGTACTTC. Protein sequence: CASSRGQLQETQYF. This chain links TRBV11-2 with TRBJ2-5; the D gene is possibly TRBD1 (6 bases). Germline CDR1 and CDR2: SGHAT and FQNNGV. CDR3 length: 14 residues. V shed 6 bases and J shed 1 base, with 12 bases lying between them.

This clone was observed a single time. The V call is TRBV10-3, the J call TRBJ2-4; D could derive from TRBD1 or TRBD2 (6 bases each). V was pared by 6 bases and J by 7 bases, with 13 bases between. The CDR3 totals 13 residues. Per germline, CDR1 ENHRY and CDR2 SYGVKD. CDR3 amino acids: CAISGGQGNIQYF. As DNA, the CDR3 is TGTGCCATCAGCGGGGGTCAGGGGAACATTCAGTACTTC.

V gene TRBV6-5 combines with J gene TRBJ2-3, with TRBD2 matching over 10 bases. CDR1 and CDR2 (germline): MNHEY, SVGAGI. The CDR3 sequence is 12 residues long. J was trimmed by 3 bases and V by 10 bases; bases with no gene match: 1. The CDR3 nucleotides read TGTGCCACGGGACTAGCGACAGATACGCAGTATTTT. It codes for CATGLATDTQYF.

This chain connects TRBV7-6 to TRBJ2-1, with D possibly being TRBD2 (6 bases). With 4 bases removed from V and 5 bases from J, the gap between germline ends came to 18 bases. Germline-derived CDR1 and CDR2 are SGHVS and FNYEAQ. The CDR3 has 16 residues. The CDR3 region has the DNA TGTGCCAGCAGCTACGGAGGGACCTACGTGGACAATGAGCAGTTCTTC. It is translated as CASSYGGTYVDNEQFF.

The chain has TRBV18 and TRBJ2-1, with a weak D call TRBD2 (6 bases). The CDR3 is 15 residues long. The germline V gene has CDR1 KGHSH and CDR2 LQKENI. The ends were cut back, 3 bases at V and 8 bases at J, with 17 bases in the middle. The CDR3 sequence is CASSPPRAGSDEQFF. CDR3 nucleotide sequence: TGTGCCAGCTCACCCCCGCGCGCGGGGAGCGATGAGCAGTTCTTC. Based on the CDR3 plus reference TRBV18 and TRBJ2-1, the full variable domain is NAGVMQNPRHLVRRRGQEARLRCSPMKGHSHVYWYRQLPEEGLKFMVYLQKENIIDESGMPKERFSAEFPKEGPSILRIQQVVRGDSAAYFCASSPPRAGSDEQFFGPGTRLTVL.

This chain uses TRBV5-1 with TRBJ2-7; D is unresolved. This CDR3 has 16 amino acids. V was pared by 4 bases and J by 2 bases, with 19 bases between. CDR1 SGHRS and CDR2 YFSETQ come from the germline V gene. The CDR3 nucleotides are TGCGCCAGCAGCCCTGGCGGCGGACGCCCGGCCTACGAGCAGTACTTC. Translation: CASSPGGGRPAYEQYF.

The chain joins TRBV19 to TRBJ1-5; D is possibly TRBD1 (6 bases). Looked up from germline, CDR1 is LNHDA and CDR2 is SQIVND (reference sequence). V lost 3 bases and J lost 5, with 23 bases in between. CDR3 length: 18 amino acids. CDR3 bases: TGTGCCAGTAGTATGCCTCTATTACAGGGTAATTTACATCAGCCCCAGCATTTT. It codes for CASSMPLLQGNLHQPQHF.

The V gene is TRBV6-6, the J gene TRBJ2-7, with TRBD2 matching over 10 bases. Germline loops: CDR1 MNHNY, CDR2 SVGAGI (reference sequence). V shed 6 bases, J shed 7 bases, and the junction held 9 bases outside the gene matches. CDR3 length: 14 residues. The CDR3 protein is CASSSSGRALEQYF. The CDR3 nucleotides are TGTGCCAGCAGCTCAAGCGGGAGGGCGTTAGAGCAGTACTTC.

This chain connects TRBV15 to TRBJ2-2; 10 bases are a match to TRBD1. J was trimmed by 1 base and V by 6 bases; bases with no gene match: 5. Germline V gene data show CDR1 as LNHNV and CDR2 as YYDKDF (reference sequence). This CDR3 comprises 16 residues. In DNA, the CDR3 is TGTGCCACCAGGGGGGGGACAGGGGTGAACACCGGGGAGCTGTTTTTT. Protein: CATRGGTGVNTGELFF.

The genes are TRBV18 and TRBJ2-3, with 7 bases fitting TRBD2. CDR1 KGHSH and CDR2 LQKENI come from the germline V gene. J gave up 3 bases and V 0 bases, and 9 bases lay outside the gene matches. The CDR3 has 17 amino acids. CDR3 in amino acids: CASSPPLGRADTDTQYF. CDR3 in DNA: TGTGCCAGCTCACCACCTTTGGGGAGGGCAGATACAGATACGCAGTATTTT.

The CDR3, as DNA: TGTGCCACCAGCAGAGATAACGTCGGCGGGGAGGGGACCCAGTACTTC. The encoded protein is CATSRDNVGGEGTQYF. The V gene is TRBV15, the J gene TRBJ2-5; 7 nucleotides line up with TRBD2. After removal of 0 bases from V and 7 bases from J, the junction contained 11 bases not matched to a gene. Germline values: CDR1 LNHNV, CDR2 YYDKDF (reference sequence). This CDR3 contains 16 residues.

The rearrangement links TRBV7-9 to TRBJ2-1; the match to TRBD2 covers 7 bases. Trimming cost V 0 bases and J 10 bases; bases outside gene matches: 0. This CDR3 region has 12 residues. Germline V gene data show CDR1 as SEHNR and CDR2 as FQNEAQ (reference sequence). The CDR3 region has the DNA TGTGCCAGCAGCTTAGCGGGACTAGAGCAGTTCTTC. Its translation: CASSLAGLEQFF.

The CDR3 is CASSLERGGLLSQFF. The DNA of the CDR3 is TGTGCCAGCAGCTTGGAGCGGGGGGGCCTTTTGTCGCAGTTCTTC. The chain employs TRBV5-5 and TRBJ2-1; TRBD2 matches 10 bases. CDR3 size: 15 residues. The ends lost 0 bases at V and 12 bases at J; junction bases unmatched: 9. Germline-derived CDR1 and CDR2 are SGHKS and YYEKEE (reference sequence).

CDR3 nucleotides: TGTGCCAGCTGGGGACAGGGCTACAATGAGCAGTTCTTC. It specifies CASWGQGYNEQFF. The chain combines TRBV28 with TRBJ2-1, with 9 bases lining up with TRBD1. The length of the CDR3 is 13 residues. Trimming at V came to 8 bases and at J to 3 bases, leaving 2 bases not matched to a gene. Germline values: CDR1 MDHEN, CDR2 SYDVKM.

The V call is TRBV6-1, the J call TRBJ1-1; 11 bases map to TRBD1. J was trimmed by 1 base and V by 4 bases; bases with no gene match: 5. The CDR3 has 16 residues. Germline V gives CDR1 MNHNS, CDR2 SASEGT. The CDR3 DNA is TGTGCCAGCAGTGTCGGACAGGGGGCGGGGAACACTGAAGCTTTCTTT. Protein sequence: CASSVGQGAGNTEAFF.

The chain combines TRBV28 with TRBJ2-1; D uncertain. The CDR3 loop spans 15 amino acids. Germline loops: CDR1 MDHEN, CDR2 SYDVKM. The V end was cut by 5 bases, the J end by 6 bases, with 17 bases between. As DNA, the CDR3 is TGTGCCAGCAGTCCACTCGAAACTACGATCAATGAGCAGTTCTTC. Translation gives CASSPLETTINEQFF. Based on the CDR3 plus reference TRBV28 and TRBJ2-1, the full variable domain is DVKVTQSSRYLVKRTGEKVFLECVQDMDHENMFWYRQDPGLGLRLIYFSYDVKMKEKGDIPEGYSVSREKKERFSLILESASTNQTSMYLCASSPLETTINEQFFGPGTRLTVL.

The table lists this clone with a count of one. This rearrangement joins TRBV21-1 to TRBJ1-5. TRBV21-1 is given as a pseudogene. The CDR3 has 19 amino acids. Here the CDR3 reads CASSKDGEPGKPLPQPQHF. For the CDR3, the DNA is TGTGCCAGCAGCAAAGATGGAGAACCGGGCAAGCCTTTGCCGCAGCCCCAGCATTTT.

The chain employs TRBV15 and TRBJ2-7; tentatively, D is TRBD1 (6 bases). The CDR3 spans 13 residues. Trimming removed 4 bases from V and 3 bases from J, with 10 bases in between. CDR1 LNHNV and CDR2 YYDKDF come from the germline V gene (reference sequence). The CDR3 DNA sequence: TGTGCCACCAGCAAAGGACAGCGCTACGAGCAGTACTTC. This gives the protein CATSKGQRYEQYF.

The chain combines TRBV5-8 with TRBJ1-4; a possible D gene is TRBD1 (6 bases). The CDR3 has 14 residues. The V end was cut by 2 bases, the J end by 2 bases, with 7 bases between. Germline-derived CDR1 and CDR2 are SGHTS and YDEGEE. The CDR3 nucleotides read TGTGCCAGCAGCTTCCAGGGGACTAATGAAAAACTGTTTTTT. This codes for CASSFQGTNEKLFF. Full variable domain (rest looked up from reference TRBV5-8 and TRBJ1-4): EAGVTQSPTHLIKTRGQQATLRCSPISGHTSVYWYQQALGLGLQFLLWYDEGEERNRGNFPPRFSGRQFPNYSSELNVNALELEDSALYLCASSFQGTNEKLFFGSGTQLSVL.

This clone turned up a few times. The genes are TRBV7-9 and TRBJ1-3; tentatively, D is TRBD1 (6 bases). CDR1 is SEHNR and CDR2 is FQNEAQ in the germline V gene (reference sequence). The CDR3 is made up of 17 amino acids. V dropped 3 bases and J dropped 2 bases, with 17 bases sitting between them. For the CDR3, the DNA is TGTGCCAGCAGCTTTAGGGTTCTACAGGGTCCTGGAAACACCATATATTTT. It codes for CASSFRVLQGPGNTIYF. Drawing the rest from reference TRBV7-9 and TRBJ1-3, the complete variable domain is DTGVSQNPRHKITKRGQNVTFRCDPISEHNRLYWYRQTLGQGPEFLTYFQNEAQLEKSRLLSDRFSAERPKGSFSTLEIQRTEQGDSAMYLCASSFRVLQGPGNTIYFGEGSWLTVV.

This chain connects TRBV5-1 to TRBJ2-5; maybe TRBD1 (5 bases). CDR1 is SGHRS and CDR2 is YFSETQ in the germline V gene. The CDR3 covers 14 residues. The V and J ends lost 6 bases and 5 bases respectively, with 17 bases between them. The CDR3 sequence is CASNRGRDEETQYF. The CDR3 DNA follows: TGCGCCAGCAATAGGGGCAGGGATGAGGAGACCCAGTACTTC.

V is TRBV6-2 or TRBV6-3 and J is TRBJ2-7; D tentatively reads TRBD1 or TRBD2 (5 bases each). V shed 4 bases and J shed 0 bases, with 10 bases lying between them. Germline V gene data show CDR1 as MNHEY and CDR2 as SVGEGT. This CDR3 region has 14 residues. In DNA form, the CDR3 reads TGTGCCAGCAGTTTCCGGGACGGCTCCTACGAGCAGTACGTC. This codes for CASSFRDGSYEQYV.

The chain couples TRBV11-2 to TRBJ2-5, with D possibly matching TRBD1 (7 bases). Deletions cut 5 bases from V and 1 base from J, with 11 bases between. Germline V gene data show CDR1 as SGHAT and CDR2 as FQNNGV. The CDR3 is 14 amino acids. Written as DNA, the CDR3 is TGTGCCAGCAGCGCGGGACAGATCCAAGAGACCCAGTACTTC. It translates to CASSAGQIQETQYF.

The chain links TRBV19 to TRBJ1-3; TRBD1 agrees at 10 bases. V gave up 5 bases and J gave up 5 bases; unmatched junction bases: 6. The CDR3 consists of 15 residues. Germline V lookup: CDR1 LNHDA, CDR2 SQIVND (reference sequence). The CDR3 spells CASSPTGQGRNTIYF. The CDR3 coding sequence is TGTGCCAGTAGTCCCACGGGACAGGGGAGAAACACCATATATTTT.

The genes are TRBV19 and TRBJ2-3; D tentatively fits TRBD1 or TRBD2 (5 bases each). The CDR3 covers 15 residues. The germline V gene has CDR1 LNHDA and CDR2 SQIVND (reference sequence). V lost 3 bases and J lost 8, with 18 bases in between. This CDR3 reads CASSIPGPARSTQYF. The CDR3 DNA reads as TGTGCCAGTAGTATCCCGGGGCCCGCACGTAGTACGCAGTATTTT.

The chain carries TRBV18 and TRBJ2-1, with 10 bases identical to TRBD1. After removal of 3 bases from V and 6 bases from J, the junction contained 5 bases not matched to a gene. The CDR3 is 15 residues long. Germline CDR1 and CDR2: KGHSH and LQKENI. CDR3 amino acids: CASSPGQGLRNEQFF. The CDR3 DNA sequence: TGTGCCAGCTCACCGGGACAGGGGTTACGCAATGAGCAGTTCTTC.